This is a list of T cell receptor beta chains from one sample in a study of blood T cells in healthy people across ages. From the 5' RACE reads, TCRdb called clonotypes with MiXCR, one entry per CDR3 protein. This table holds about 1.5 million distinct CDR3 sequences, under 55% found once. Sequenced input: blood. These receptors were obtained from a young woman in good health. Both conserved end residues are part of each CDR3. The D gene is left open where the match is weak. A row's size may be missing; if present it is once, few, many or a size class.

J gene,clone size,D gene,CDR3 length,V gene,CDR3 protein,CDR3 DNA
TRBJ1-2,-,-,11,TRBV7-9,CASSSSEGYTF,TGTGCCAGCAGCTCCTCCGAGGGCTACACCTTC
TRBJ2-1,-,-,12,TRBV20-1,CSAILRVNEQFF,TGCAGTGCTATTTTACGGGTTAATGAGCAGTTCTTC
TRBJ1-1,few,-,17,TRBV7-9,CASTKSRGAGEDTEAFF,TGTGCCAGCACCAAATCCCGGGGGGCAGGGGAAGACACTGAAGCTTTCTTT
TRBJ1-1,-,-,12,TRBV6-1,CASRKTATEAFF,TGTGCCAGCAGGAAGACAGCCACTGAAGCTTTCTTT
TRBJ2-7,few,-,15,TRBV5-1,CASSLGLGVDYEQYF,TGCGCCAGCAGCTTGGGTCTGGGGGTCGACTACGAGCAGTACTTC
TRBJ2-5,-,-,14,TRBV7-9,CASSLVGHQETQYF,TGTGCCAGCAGCTTAGTGGGGCATCAAGAGACCCAGTACTTC
TRBJ1-1,-,-,14,TRBV29-1,CSANSGRWDTEAFF,TGCAGCGCAAATTCGGGCCGGTGGGACACTGAAGCTTTCTTT
TRBJ1-5,few,-,15,TRBV6-5,CASSYSGLTGQPQHF,TGTGCCAGCAGTTACTCGGGGCTTACGGGTCAGCCCCAGCATTTT
TRBJ2-7,few,-,12,TRBV7-9,CASSFGRDEQYF,TGTGCCAGCAGCTTTGGCCGCGACGAGCAGTACTTC
TRBJ2-2,-,TRBD1,14,TRBV5-1,CASGGQVNTGELFF,TGCGCCAGCGGAGGACAGGTGAACACCGGGGAGCTGTTTTTT
TRBJ2-2,few,-,14,TRBV7-9,CASSFRSGTGELFF,TGTGCCAGCAGCTTCCGGAGCGGCACCGGGGAGCTGTTTTTT
TRBJ1-1,-,TRBD1,13,TRBV10-3,CATSTGEVTEAFF,TGTGCCACCTCCACAGGGGAGGTTACTGAAGCTTTCTTT
TRBJ2-7,few,TRBD1,14,TRBV29-1,CSVTPGQGAGEQYF,TGCAGCGTGACGCCAGGACAGGGGGCCGGCGAGCAGTACTTC
TRBJ2-3,few,TRBD1,13,TRBV9,CASSRDRDDTQYF,TGTGCCAGCAGCCGGGACAGGGATGATACGCAGTATTTT
TRBJ1-6,-,-,14,TRBV20-1,CGARMAGANSPLHF,TGCGGTGCTAGAATGGCAGGGGCCAATTCACCCCTCCACTTT